The source of this T cell receptor beta chain is a study of shared clonotypes between healthy human individuals. Germline CDR1 and CDR2: LNHDA and SQIVND (reference sequence). CDR3 size: 17 residues. Trimming pared 4 bases from V and 2 bases from J, leaving 18 bases between. Positively selected for CCR7, the CD45RO-negative cells used as naive CD8 cells excluded terminally differentiated effector memory CD45RA+ cells. Method: immunoSEQ multiplex PCR; TCRdb's copy keeps in-frame clones and lacks some. The sample records about 800,000 clones, 90% to 97% being singletons. This chain uses TRBV19 with TRBJ2-1, with a tentative D call TRBD1 (5 bases). The material sequenced was naive CD8+ T cells sorted from blood. This clonotype was obtained from a man aged 30-40 years in good health. CDR3 DNA sequence: TGTGCCAGTAGTAGCGGACATACCGAAGGGGCCTACAATGAGCAGTTCTTC. Its protein is CASSSGHTEGAYNEQFF.